This TCR beta chain was captured in a study of OX40 agonist ivuxolimab in advanced cancers. Study summary: Earlier treatment with anti-PD-1, anti-PD-L1 or anti-CTLA-4 was permitted, and 35% to 40% had received some. Partial responses were achieved by three patients: one hepatocellular carcinoma, two cutaneous melanoma.

This CDR3 has 15 amino acids. With 4 bases removed from V and 1 base from J, the gap between germline ends came to 16 bases. Germline V gives CDR1 SQVTM, CDR2 ANQGSEA. TCRdb's table, derived via immunoSEQ multiplex PCR, lists solely in-frame clones and lacks some. The sample contains tens of thousands of clones, 83% of which appear only once. Study-wide points: In a subset of nonresponders, normalized T-cell clonal expansion was also low. On average, a greater number of expanded clones characterised CD8+ T cells relative to CD4+.

Comment on this clone: Its antigen is not identified.

The gene calls are TRBV29-1 and TRBJ1-1, with D uncertain. The sample consisted of CD4+ or CD8+ T cells sorted from blood, taken in a trial of the OX40 agonist ivuxolimab. The receptor comes from an adult with an advanced solid tumor such as melanoma, head and neck, liver or kidney cancer. DNA of the CDR3: TGCAGCGTTGGGTTGAGATGGGGAAGGAACACTGAAGCTTTCTTT. The encoded protein is CSVGLRWGRNTEAFF. The variable domain in full, completed from reference TRBV29-1 and TRBJ1-1, reads SAVISQKPSRDICQRGTSLTIQCQVDSQVTMMFWYRQQPGQSLTLIATANQGSEATYESGFVIDKFPISRPNLTFSTLTVSNMSPEDSSIYLCSVGLRWGRNTEAFFGQGTRLTVV.